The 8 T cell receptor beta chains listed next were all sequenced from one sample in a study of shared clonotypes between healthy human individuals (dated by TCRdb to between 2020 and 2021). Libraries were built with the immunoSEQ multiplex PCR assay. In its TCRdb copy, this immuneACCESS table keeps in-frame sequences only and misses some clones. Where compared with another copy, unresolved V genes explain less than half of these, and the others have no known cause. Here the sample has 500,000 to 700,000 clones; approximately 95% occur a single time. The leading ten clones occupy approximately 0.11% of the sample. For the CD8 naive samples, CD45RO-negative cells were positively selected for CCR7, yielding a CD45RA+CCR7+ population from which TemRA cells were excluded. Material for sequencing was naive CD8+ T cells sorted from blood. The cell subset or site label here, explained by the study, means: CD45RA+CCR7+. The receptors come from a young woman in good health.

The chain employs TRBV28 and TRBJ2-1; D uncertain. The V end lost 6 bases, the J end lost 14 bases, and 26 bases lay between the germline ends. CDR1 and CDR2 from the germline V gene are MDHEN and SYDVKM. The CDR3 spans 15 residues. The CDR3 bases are TGTGCCAGCAGCCTAAGAGGCGGTTTGGAATCTAAGGAGTTCTTC. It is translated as CASSLRGGLESKEFF.

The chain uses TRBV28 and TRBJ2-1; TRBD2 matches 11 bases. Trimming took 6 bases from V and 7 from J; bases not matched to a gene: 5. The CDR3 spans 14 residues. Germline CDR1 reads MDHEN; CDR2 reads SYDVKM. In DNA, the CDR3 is TGTGCCAGCAGCGAACTAGCGGGAGTAAATGAGCAGTTCTTC. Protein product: CASSELAGVNEQFF. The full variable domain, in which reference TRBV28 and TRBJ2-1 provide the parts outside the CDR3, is DVKVTQSSRYLVKRTGEKVFLECVQDMDHENMFWYRQDPGLGLRLIYFSYDVKMKEKGDIPEGYSVSREKKERFSLILESASTNQTSMYLCASSELAGVNEQFFGPGTRLTVL.

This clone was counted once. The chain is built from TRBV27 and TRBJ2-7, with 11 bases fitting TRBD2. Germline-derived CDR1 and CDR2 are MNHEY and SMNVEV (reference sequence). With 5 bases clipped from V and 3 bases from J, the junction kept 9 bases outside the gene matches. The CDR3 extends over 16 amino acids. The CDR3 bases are TGTGCCAGCAGTCCGACTAGCGGGACGATTGTCTACGAGCAGTACTTC. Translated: CASSPTSGTIVYEQYF.

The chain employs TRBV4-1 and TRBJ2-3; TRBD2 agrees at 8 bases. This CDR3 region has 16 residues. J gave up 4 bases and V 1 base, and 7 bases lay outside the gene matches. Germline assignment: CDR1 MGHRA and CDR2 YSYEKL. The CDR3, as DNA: TGCGCCAGCAGCCAAGCTGACGGGAGGGCAGCAGATACGCAGTATTTT. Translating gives CASSQADGRAADTQYF.

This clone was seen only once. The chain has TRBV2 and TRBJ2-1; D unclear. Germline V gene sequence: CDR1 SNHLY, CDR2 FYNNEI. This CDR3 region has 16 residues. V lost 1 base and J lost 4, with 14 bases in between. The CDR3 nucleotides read TGTGCCAGCAGTGAAGTGGGCCGAAGCGCATACAATGAGCAGTTCTTC. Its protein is CASSEVGRSAYNEQFF.

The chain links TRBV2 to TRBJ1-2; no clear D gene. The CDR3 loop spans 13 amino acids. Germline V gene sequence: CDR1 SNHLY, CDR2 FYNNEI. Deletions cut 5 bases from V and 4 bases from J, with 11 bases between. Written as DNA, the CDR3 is TGTGCCAGCAGTACCTCGGCAGGCTATGGCTACACCTTC. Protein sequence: CASSTSAGYGYTF. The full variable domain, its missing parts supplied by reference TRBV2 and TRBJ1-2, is EPEVTQTPSHQVTQMGQEVILRCVPISNHLYFYWYRQILGQKVEFLVSFYNNEISEKSEIFDDQFSVERPDGSNFTLKIRSTKLEDSAMYFCASSTSAGYGYTFGSGTRLTVV.

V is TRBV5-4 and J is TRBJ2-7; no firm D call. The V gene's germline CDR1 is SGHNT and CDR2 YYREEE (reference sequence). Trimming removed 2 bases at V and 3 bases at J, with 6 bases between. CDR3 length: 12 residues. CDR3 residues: CASSFNYYEQYF. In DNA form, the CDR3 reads TGTGCCAGCAGCTTCAACTACTACGAGCAGTACTTC.

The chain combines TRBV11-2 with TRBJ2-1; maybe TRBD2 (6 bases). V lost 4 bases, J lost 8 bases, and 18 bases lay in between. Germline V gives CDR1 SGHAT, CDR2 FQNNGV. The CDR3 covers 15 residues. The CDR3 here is CASSWAGRSSDEQFF. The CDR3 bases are TGTGCCAGCAGCTGGGCGGGGCGATCCAGCGATGAGCAGTTCTTC.